The 14 T cell receptor beta chains reported below all come from one sample, sequenced in a study of shared clonotypes between healthy human individuals. CD45RO-negative, CCR7-positively selected cells formed the naive CD8 fraction, excluding terminally differentiated effector memory CD45RA+ cells. Only in-frame clones appear in the TCRdb table, and some are missing; sequencing was by immunoSEQ multiplex PCR. The sample shows approximately 2,200,000 clones, roughly 91% of them seen only once. The specimen was naive CD8+ T cells from PBMCs. The receptors derive from a man in his late teens or twenties in good health. Some clones in this sample may be carry-over from other donors' samples.

This clone was detected only a few times. Other DNA sequences in the same sample also yield this CDR3. The chain employs TRBV19 and TRBJ1-1; the D is unclear. Germline loops: CDR1 LNHDA, CDR2 SQIVND (reference sequence). V lost 1 base, J lost 4 bases, and 10 bases lay in between. The CDR3 contains 14 residues. The CDR3 sequence is CASSIGGSGTEAFF. The CDR3 DNA reads as TGTGCCAGTAGTATAGGAGGCAGCGGCACTGAAGCTTTCTTT.

This chain uses TRBV7-9 with TRBJ1-2, with D possibly matching TRBD1 (5 bases). V gave up 5 bases and J gave up 6 bases, with 13 bases separating them. CDR3 length equals 13 residues. CDR1 is SEHNR, CDR2 FQNEAQ, per germline (reference sequence). The CDR3 reads CASSPRETDGYTF. Here the CDR3 DNA reads TGTGCCAGCAGCCCCAGGGAAACGGATGGCTACACCTTC.

The genes are TRBV5-4 and TRBJ2-7; D unresolved. The germline V gene encodes CDR1 SGHNT and CDR2 YYREEE (reference sequence). The V end lost 4 bases, the J end lost 4 bases, and 12 bases lay between the germline ends. The CDR3 extends over 13 amino acids. CDR3 coding DNA: TGTGCCAGCAGCATAACGGGCTCATACGAGCAGTACTTC. Translating gives CASSITGSYEQYF.

The sample holds one count of this clone. The chain couples TRBV29-1 to TRBJ2-5; 9 nucleotides match TRBD1. The germline V gene encodes CDR1 SQVTM and CDR2 ANQGSEA. The CDR3 is made up of 14 amino acids. Losses at the gene ends were 4 bases for V and 8 bases for J; bases not matched to a gene: 11. The chain's CDR3 is CSVVTGGLASTQYF. CDR3 sequence (DNA): TGCAGCGTTGTTACAGGGGGCCTCGCGAGCACCCAGTACTTC.

This sequence joins TRBV5-6 and TRBJ2-7; D not resolved. Germline V gene sequence: CDR1 SGHDT, CDR2 YYEEEE. The CDR3 consists of 15 residues. Trimming took 1 base from V and 2 from J, leaving 13 bases between them. DNA of the CDR3: TGTGCCAGCAGCTTGTATACCGGGCCTACCTACGAGCAGTACTTC. This gives the protein CASSLYTGPTYEQYF.

V gene TRBV7-9 combines with J gene TRBJ2-1; 7 bases agree with TRBD2. This CDR3 is 13 amino acids long. The trim removed 7 bases at V and 5 bases at J, leaving 5 bases unmatched. Germline V gene lookup returns CDR1 SEHNR and CDR2 FQNEAQ (reference sequence). The CDR3 is CASNSGNHNEQFF. CDR3 sequence (DNA): TGTGCCAGCAACAGCGGGAACCACAATGAGCAGTTCTTC. Drawing the rest from reference TRBV7-9 and TRBJ2-1, the complete variable domain is DTGVSQNPRHKITKRGQNVTFRCDPISEHNRLYWYRQTLGQGPEFLTYFQNEAQLEKSRLLSDRFSAERPKGSFSTLEIQRTEQGDSAMYLCASNSGNHNEQFFGPGTRLTVL.

The V call is TRBV2, the J call TRBJ2-1, with 8 bases lining up with TRBD1. V shed 8 bases, J shed 8 bases, and the junction held 8 bases outside the gene matches. There are 13 residues in the CDR3. Germline loops: CDR1 SNHLY, CDR2 FYNNEI. Here the CDR3 DNA reads TGTGCCAGCGGGGACGGACAGGGCTATGAGCAGTTCTTC. Translation: CASGDGQGYEQFF.

The V call is TRBV28, the J call TRBJ1-2, with D maybe TRBD1 (6 bases). Trimming shortened V by 3 bases and J by 7 bases, and 15 bases separated the two germline ends. The CDR3 has 14 residues. Germline-derived CDR1 and CDR2 are MDHEN and SYDVKM. The CDR3 spells CASSLFEGGSGYTF. The CDR3 bases are TGTGCCAGCAGTTTGTTTGAGGGGGGGAGTGGCTACACCTTC.

This chain joins TRBV27 and TRBJ1-4; D remains unclear. Germline V gene lookup returns CDR1 MNHEY and CDR2 SMNVEV (reference sequence). V was trimmed by 1 base and J by 8 bases, leaving 11 bases between them. The CDR3 is 14 residues long. DNA for the CDR3: TGTGCCAGCAGTTTATTGGCCGGAGGCGAAAAACTGTTTTTT. Its translation is CASSLLAGGEKLFF. Full variable domain (missing parts from reference TRBV27 and TRBJ1-4): EAQVTQNPRYLITVTGKKLTVTCSQNMNHEYMSWYRQDPGLGLRQIYYSMNVEVTDKGDVPEGYKVSRKEKRNFPLILESPSPNQTSLYFCASSLLAGGEKLFFGSGTQLSVL.

This chain joins TRBV14 and TRBJ2-3; TRBD2 aligns across 8 bases. V was pared by 4 bases and J by 1 base, with 4 bases of the junction left unmatched. The germline CDR1 and CDR2 sequences are SGHDN and FVKESK. This CDR3 comprises 15 residues. CDR3 residues: CASSRQTSGTDTQYF. The CDR3 DNA reads as TGTGCCAGCAGCCGCCAGACTAGCGGCACAGATACGCAGTATTTT.

This CDR3 reads CASKGQNYGYTF. DNA of the CDR3: TGTGCCAGTAAAGGACAGAACTATGGCTACACCTTC. The V gene is TRBV19, the J gene TRBJ1-2, with D perhaps matching TRBD1 (6 bases). The CDR3 length is 12 residues. With 7 bases removed from V and 2 bases from J, the gap between germline ends came to 8 bases. Germline assignment: CDR1 LNHDA and CDR2 SQIVND (reference sequence). The full variable domain, completed using reference TRBV19 and TRBJ1-2, is DGGITQSPKYLFRKEGQNVTLSCEQNLNHDAMYWYRQDPGQGLRLIYYSQIVNDFQKGDIAEGYSVSREKKESFPLTVTSAQKNPTAFYLCASKGQNYGYTFGSGTRLTVV.

The chain carries TRBV28 and TRBJ2-2, with TRBD2 matching over 7 bases. With V trimmed by 5 bases and J by 1 base, 4 bases remained unmatched. The CDR3 runs to 15 residues. CDR1 is MDHEN, CDR2 SYDVKM, per germline. The CDR3 here is CASSRLAENTGELFF. Here the CDR3 DNA reads TGTGCCAGCAGTCGACTAGCTGAGAACACCGGGGAGCTGTTTTTT.

The gene calls are TRBV6-1 and TRBJ1-1; maybe TRBD1 (5 bases). The V and J ends lost 2 bases and 6 bases respectively, with 13 bases between them. The CDR3 is 14 amino acids. The germline CDR1 and CDR2 sequences are MNHNS and SASEGT. The CDR3 is CASSESGRGSEAFF. The CDR3 DNA reads TGTGCCAGCAGTGAATCGGGAAGGGGATCTGAAGCTTTCTTT.

V is TRBV7-6 and J is TRBJ2-7; TRBD2 matches 9 bases. The V and J ends lost 5 bases and 4 bases, in that order; junction bases with no gene match: 6. The CDR3 covers 14 residues. Per the germline V gene, CDR1 is SGHVS and CDR2 is FNYEAQ. This CDR3 reads CASSQLAGPYEQYF. DNA of the CDR3: TGTGCCAGCAGCCAACTAGCGGGCCCATACGAGCAGTACTTC.